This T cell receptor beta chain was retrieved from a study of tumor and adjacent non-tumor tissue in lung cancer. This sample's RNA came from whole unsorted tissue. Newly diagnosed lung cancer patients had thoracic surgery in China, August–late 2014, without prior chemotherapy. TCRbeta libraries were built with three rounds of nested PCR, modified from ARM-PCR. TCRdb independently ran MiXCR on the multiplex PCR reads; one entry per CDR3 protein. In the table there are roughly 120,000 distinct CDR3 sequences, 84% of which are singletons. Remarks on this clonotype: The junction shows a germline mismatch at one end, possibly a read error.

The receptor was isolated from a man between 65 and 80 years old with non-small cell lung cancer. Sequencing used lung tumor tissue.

The CDR3 loop reads CTSNPWRGSNQPQHF. CDR3 nucleotides: TGTACCAGCAATCCCTGGAGAGGGAGCAATCAGCCCCAACATTTT. The chain couples TRBV28 to TRBJ1-5; D gene unclear. The CDR3 loop spans 15 amino acids. The V gene's germline CDR1 is MDHEN and CDR2 SYDVKM.